This record covers a single TCR beta chain. The antigen is unknown. The data were obtained in a study of Ad26.COV2.S vaccination and SARS-CoV-2 variants. Overall study results and limits: Vaccinees showed greater spike-specific TCR breadth than placebo recipients. In TCR breadth and depth analyses, total T cell responses may have been underestimated.

Method: immunoSEQ multiplex PCR; TCRdb's copy keeps in-frame clones and lacks some. The data contain about 410,000 clones, about nine tenths of them singletons. Indicated treatment: about 20 received Ad26.COV2.S at low or high dose, single or two shots; several received placebo; per-sample allocation not given. Sampling occurred on day 63 after the first vaccine or placebo injection. The donor's status was that of an adult aged 18-55 years in Boston. This vaccine is an Ad26 vector that expresses the Wuhan-strain SARS-CoV-2 spike. V was trimmed by 1 base and J by 1 base, leaving 13 bases between them. Germline loops: CDR1 PRHDT, CDR2 FYEKMQ (reference sequence). The CDR3 is 16 amino acids.

Source: peripheral blood, taken in a trial of Ad26.COV2.S vaccine versus placebo. The TCR originated in a person between 18 and 59 years old who received the Ad26.COV2.S COVID-19 vaccine or a placebo. This sequence joins TRBV13 and TRBJ1-1; D gene ambiguous. The CDR3 loop is CASSLEGRWKNTEAFF. The CDR3, as DNA: TGTGCCAGCAGCTTAGAGGGCAGGTGGAAGAACACTGAAGCTTTCTTT.